The T cell receptor (beta chain) under discussion was sequenced for a study of blood T cells in healthy people across ages (dated by TCRdb to about 2015). Regarding the complete study: In model experiments, template switching captured about one uniquely barcoded TCR beta cDNA molecule for every two T cells. Using deep sequencing normalized with unique cDNA molecular identifiers, the study measured how TCR beta repertoire diversity changes with age. Four age groups were formed from the donors: young (average approximately 15 years), middle-aged (less than 40), aged (roughly 58) and long-lived (around 82). To avoid experimental bias, donors of different ages were randomly spread across the sequencing lanes. For two donors (one aged 18 to 30 and one aged 80 or older), the study analyzed two additional independent replicas of 1 million unique cDNA reads from the same blood draw. What the authors observed across the whole study: A strong correlation was found between observed TCR beta diversity and the percentage of naive T cells measured by flow cytometry. Bulk unsorted PBMC profiling prevented conclusive comparison of naive and antigen-experienced compartments. Estimates of total diversity from one million sequenced T cells were regarded as lower bounds and underestimates. Observed TCR beta diversity per million T cells fell roughly linearly with age, and a significant reduction was already apparent by age roughly 40. Because donor CMV infection status was unknown, age-related changes in expanded clonotypes were potentially confounded. Compared with the aged group, the long-lived group had more naive CD4+ T cells, fewer expanded clones and increased TCR diversity, a pattern suggesting age selection.

Donors were a few dozen systemically healthy Caucasian individuals from Russia aged 6 to 90 years. Each donor gave 8 to 10 milliliters of peripheral blood, collected into EDTA-treated Vacutainer tubes. Ficoll-Paque density-gradient centrifugation was used to isolate PBMCs, with at least 7 million per sample. Trizol reagent was used to extract total RNA from PBMCs, with at least 5.5 micrograms per sample. Naive CD45RAhigh/CD27high T cell percentages were measured by flow cytometry on a PBMC aliquot from every donor. Library preparation used 5' RACE. This sample was sequenced with an Illumina HiSeq 2500. A second roughly 7 to 11 cycle PCR used a sample-barcoded 5' primer and a J-beta primer mix. A template-switch 5' adaptor carrying 12 random nucleotides introduced a unique molecular identifier onto each TCR beta cDNA molecule. At least 2.5 million CDR3-containing paired-end reads were obtained from each sample. All of the RNA was converted into first-strand cDNA using the Mint cDNA synthesis kit, with a TRBC-specific oligonucleotide serving as the primer. Following uracil-DNA glycosylase treatment, a first 18-cycle PCR with universal primers M1SS and BC2_uni_R was performed on all cDNA. The paper's data handling went like this. For normalization, 1 million high-quality reads, each with a distinct molecular identifier, were randomly selected from each sample. Reads sharing molecular identifiers were discarded rather than binned into consensus sequences. MiTCR, set to a Q25 quality threshold and the strictest error-elimination algorithm, was used for CDR3 identification, clonotype clustering and error correction. A nonparametric unseen species model with Euler transformation was used to estimate lower-bound total TCR beta diversity. The public sequencing data were trimmed at Q25 with fastp and processed into clonotypes with MiXCR by TCRdb, which kept only in-frame beta chains. Each entry is one CDR3 protein sequence, shown with its most common DNA and genes. What appears here as the V and J calls and clone size reflects TCRdb's work, not the paper's. The sample yields about 1.1 million distinct CDR3 sequences; around two fifths were counted once. Together, the top ten hold roughly 14% of the sample.

V is cut by 5 bases and J by 4 bases, and the space between the germline ends is 20 bases. CDR1 is given as SGHTA and CDR2 as FQGNSA, both from the germline V gene. The CDR3, cysteine through phenylalanine, is 16 amino acids long. Kept here is only the CDR3 DNA, which spans 48 bases and is read in frame from base 1. Regarding this clonotype: No antigen is known for it. Base qualities were left out, and no much larger clone turns up one base away.

The sequencing input was blood. Rearrangement joined TRBV7-2 to TRBJ1-1, with the D gene too uncertain to name. The sequence was obtained from a man between 18 and 29 years old in good health. CDR3 sequence: CASSTKPSGFATEAFF. The nucleotide sequence is given as TGTGCCAGCAGCACCAAACCATCGGGGTTCGCCACTGAAGCTTTCTTT.